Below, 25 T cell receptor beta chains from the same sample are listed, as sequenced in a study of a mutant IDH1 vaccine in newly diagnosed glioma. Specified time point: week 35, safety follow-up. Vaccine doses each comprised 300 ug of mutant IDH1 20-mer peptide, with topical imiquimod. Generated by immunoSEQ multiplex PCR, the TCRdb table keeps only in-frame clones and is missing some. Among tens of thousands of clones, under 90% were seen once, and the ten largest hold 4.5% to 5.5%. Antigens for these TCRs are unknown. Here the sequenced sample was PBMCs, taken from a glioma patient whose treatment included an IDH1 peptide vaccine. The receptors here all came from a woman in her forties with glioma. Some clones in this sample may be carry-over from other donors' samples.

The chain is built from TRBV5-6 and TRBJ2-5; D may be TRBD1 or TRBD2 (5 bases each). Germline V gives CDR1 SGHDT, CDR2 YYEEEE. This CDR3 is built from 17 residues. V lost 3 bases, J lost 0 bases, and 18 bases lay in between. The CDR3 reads CASSSSGRADYQETQYF. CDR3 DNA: TGTGCCAGCAGCTCCTCGGGGCGAGCGGATTACCAAGAGACCCAGTACTTC. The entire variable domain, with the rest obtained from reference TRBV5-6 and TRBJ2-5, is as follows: DAGVTQSPTHLIKTRGQQVTLRCSPKSGHDTVSWYQQALGQGPQFIFQYYEEEERQRGNFPDRFSGHQFPNYSSELNVNALLLGDSALYLCASSSSGRADYQETQYFGPGTRLLVL.

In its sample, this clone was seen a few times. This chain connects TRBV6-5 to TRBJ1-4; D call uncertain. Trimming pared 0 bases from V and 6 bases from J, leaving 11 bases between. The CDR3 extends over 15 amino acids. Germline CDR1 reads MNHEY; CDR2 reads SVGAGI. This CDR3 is CASSYSGRRDEKLFF. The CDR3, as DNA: TGTGCCAGCAGTTACTCAGGGCGGCGGGATGAAAAACTGTTTTTT.

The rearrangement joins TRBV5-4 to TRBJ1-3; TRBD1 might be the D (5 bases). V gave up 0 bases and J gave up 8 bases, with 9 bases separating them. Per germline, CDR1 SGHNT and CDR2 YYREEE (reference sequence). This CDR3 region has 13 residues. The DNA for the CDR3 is TGTGCCAGCAGCTTGGCCCTGGGGGACACCATATATTTT. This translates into CASSLALGDTIYF.

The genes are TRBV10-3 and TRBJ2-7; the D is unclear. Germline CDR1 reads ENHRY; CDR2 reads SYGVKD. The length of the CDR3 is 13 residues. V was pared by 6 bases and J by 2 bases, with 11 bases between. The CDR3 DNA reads TGTGCCATCAGACGAGAGTCCCCCTACGAGCAGTACTTC. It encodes CAIRRESPYEQYF.

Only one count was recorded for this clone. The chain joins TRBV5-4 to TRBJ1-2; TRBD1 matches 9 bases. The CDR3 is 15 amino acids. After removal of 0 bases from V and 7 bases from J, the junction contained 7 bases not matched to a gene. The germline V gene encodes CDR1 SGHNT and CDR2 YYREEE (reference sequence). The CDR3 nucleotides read TGTGCCAGCAGCTTGGAAACAGGGGGCTATAGTGGCTACACCTTC. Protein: CASSLETGGYSGYTF.

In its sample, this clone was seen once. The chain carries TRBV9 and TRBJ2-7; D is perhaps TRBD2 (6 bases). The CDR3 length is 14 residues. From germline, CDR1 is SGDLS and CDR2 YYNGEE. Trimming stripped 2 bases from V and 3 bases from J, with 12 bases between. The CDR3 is CASSVTGEGYEQYF. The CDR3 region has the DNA TGTGCCAGCAGCGTTACGGGAGAGGGCTACGAGCAGTACTTC.

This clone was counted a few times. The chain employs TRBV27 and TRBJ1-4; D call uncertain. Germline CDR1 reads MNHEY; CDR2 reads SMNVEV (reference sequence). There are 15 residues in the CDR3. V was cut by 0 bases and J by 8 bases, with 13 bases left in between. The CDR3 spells CASSLSRNVGEKLFF. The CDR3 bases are TGTGCCAGCAGTTTATCGCGGAATGTAGGAGAAAAACTGTTTTTT.

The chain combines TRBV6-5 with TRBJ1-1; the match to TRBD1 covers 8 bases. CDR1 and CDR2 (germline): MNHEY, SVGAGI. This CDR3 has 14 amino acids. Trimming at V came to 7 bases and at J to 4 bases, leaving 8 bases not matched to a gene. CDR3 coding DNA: TGTGCCAGCAAGAACAGGGGGATGAGCACTGAAGCTTTCTTT. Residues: CASKNRGMSTEAFF.

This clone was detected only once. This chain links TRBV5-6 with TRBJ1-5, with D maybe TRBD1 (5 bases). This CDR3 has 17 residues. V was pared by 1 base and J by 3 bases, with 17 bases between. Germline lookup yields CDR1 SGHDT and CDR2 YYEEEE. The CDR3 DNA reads TGTGCCAGCAGCTTGAGGGGACGCAGGGACCTCAATCAGCCCCAGCATTTT. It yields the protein CASSLRGRRDLNQPQHF. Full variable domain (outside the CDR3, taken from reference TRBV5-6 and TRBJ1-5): DAGVTQSPTHLIKTRGQQVTLRCSPKSGHDTVSWYQQALGQGPQFIFQYYEEEERQRGNFPDRFSGHQFPNYSSELNVNALLLGDSALYLCASSLRGRRDLNQPQHFGDGTRLSIL.

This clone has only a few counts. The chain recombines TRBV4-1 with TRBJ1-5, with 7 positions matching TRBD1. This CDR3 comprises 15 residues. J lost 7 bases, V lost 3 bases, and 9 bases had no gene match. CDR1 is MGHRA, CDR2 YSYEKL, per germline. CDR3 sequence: CASSQLQGKGQPQHF. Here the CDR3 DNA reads TGCGCCAGCAGCCAGCTACAGGGGAAAGGACAGCCCCAGCATTTT.

In DNA, the CDR3 is TGTGCCAGCAGCTTAGATGGACAACATTCACCCCTCCACTTT. Protein product: CASSLDGQHSPLHF. This rearrangement joins TRBV7-6 to TRBJ1-6, with D perhaps matching TRBD1 (5 bases). Germline-derived CDR1 and CDR2 are SGHVS and FNYEAQ. The ends were cut back, 1 base at V and 8 bases at J, with 9 bases in the middle. The CDR3 loop spans 14 amino acids.

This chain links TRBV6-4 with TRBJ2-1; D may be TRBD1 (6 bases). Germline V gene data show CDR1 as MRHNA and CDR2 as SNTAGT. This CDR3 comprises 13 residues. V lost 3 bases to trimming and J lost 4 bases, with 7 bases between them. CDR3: CASSDQGYNEQFF. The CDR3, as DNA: TGTGCCAGCAGTGATCAGGGGTACAATGAGCAGTTCTTC.

CDR3 residues: CASSPSIAGQETQYF. The CDR3 coding sequence is TGTGCCAGCAGCCCGTCTATAGCGGGGCAAGAGACCCAGTACTTC. The chain links TRBV7-6 to TRBJ2-5; 8 nucleotides align to TRBD2. After removal of 5 bases from V and 2 bases from J, the junction contained 7 bases not matched to a gene. CDR1 and CDR2 (germline): SGHVS, FNYEAQ. This CDR3 contains 15 residues. Complete variable domain (other parts from reference TRBV7-6 and TRBJ2-5): GAGVSQSPRYKVTKRGQDVALRCDPISGHVSLYWYRQALGQGPEFLTYFNYEAQQDKSGLPNDRFSAERPEGSISTLTIQRTEQRDSAMYRCASSPSIAGQETQYFGPGTRLLVL.

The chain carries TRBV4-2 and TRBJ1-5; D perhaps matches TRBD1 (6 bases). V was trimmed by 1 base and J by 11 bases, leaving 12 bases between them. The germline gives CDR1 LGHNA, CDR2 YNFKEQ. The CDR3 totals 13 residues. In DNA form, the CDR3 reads TGTGCCAGCAGCCAAGCGGAGGGGGGGACCCAGCATTTT. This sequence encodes CASSQAEGGTQHF.

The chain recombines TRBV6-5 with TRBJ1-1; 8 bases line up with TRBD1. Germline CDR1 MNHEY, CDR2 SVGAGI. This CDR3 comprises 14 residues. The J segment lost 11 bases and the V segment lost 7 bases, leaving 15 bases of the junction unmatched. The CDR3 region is CASKGYRGIGDAFF. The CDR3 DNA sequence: TGTGCCAGCAAGGGATACAGGGGGATAGGTGACGCTTTCTTT.

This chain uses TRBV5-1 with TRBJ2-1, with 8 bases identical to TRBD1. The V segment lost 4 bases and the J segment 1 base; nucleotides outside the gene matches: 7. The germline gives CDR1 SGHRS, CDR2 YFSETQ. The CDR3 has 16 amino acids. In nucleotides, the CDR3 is TGCGCCAGCAGCCTTCAAAGGACAGGGTCCTACAATGAGCAGTTCTTC. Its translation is CASSLQRTGSYNEQFF. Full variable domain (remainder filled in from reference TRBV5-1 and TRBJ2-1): KAGVTQTPRYLIKTRGQQVTLSCSPISGHRSVSWYQQTPGQGLQFLFEYFSETQRNKGNFPGRFSGRQFSNSRSEMNVSTLELGDSALYLCASSLQRTGSYNEQFFGPGTRLTVL.

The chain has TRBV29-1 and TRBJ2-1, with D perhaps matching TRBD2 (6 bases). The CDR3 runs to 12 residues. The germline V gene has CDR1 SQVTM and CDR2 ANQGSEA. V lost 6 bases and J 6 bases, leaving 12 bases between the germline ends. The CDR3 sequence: CSVDREVNEQFF. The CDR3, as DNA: TGCAGCGTAGATAGGGAGGTCAATGAGCAGTTCTTC.

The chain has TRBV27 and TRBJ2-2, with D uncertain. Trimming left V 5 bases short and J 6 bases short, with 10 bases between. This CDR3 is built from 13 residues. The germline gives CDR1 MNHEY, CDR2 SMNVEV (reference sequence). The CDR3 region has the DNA TGTGCCAGCAGTCCCGCCAGTTCCGGGGAGCTGTTTTTT. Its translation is CASSPASSGELFF.

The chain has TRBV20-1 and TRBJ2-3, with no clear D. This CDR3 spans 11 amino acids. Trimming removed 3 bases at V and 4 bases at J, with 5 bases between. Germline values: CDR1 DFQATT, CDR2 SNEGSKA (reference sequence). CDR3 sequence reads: CSARKADTQYF. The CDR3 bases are TGCAGTGCTAGGAAGGCAGATACGCAGTATTTT.

The CDR3: CASSLRGQGDSPLHF. In nucleotides, the CDR3 is TGCGCCAGCAGCTTGCGGGGACAGGGGGATTCACCCCTCCACTTT. This chain connects TRBV5-1 to TRBJ1-6, with 11 positions matching TRBD1. Germline loops: CDR1 SGHRS, CDR2 YFSETQ. The junction had 2 bases not matched to a gene; V was cut back by 1 base and J by 8 bases. The CDR3 loop spans 15 amino acids.

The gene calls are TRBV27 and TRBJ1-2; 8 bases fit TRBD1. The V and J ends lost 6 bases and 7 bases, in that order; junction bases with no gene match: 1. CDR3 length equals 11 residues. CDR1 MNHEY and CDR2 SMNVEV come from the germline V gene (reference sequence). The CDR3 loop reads CASRDRVGYTF. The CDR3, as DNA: TGTGCCAGCAGGGACAGGGTTGGCTACACCTTC.

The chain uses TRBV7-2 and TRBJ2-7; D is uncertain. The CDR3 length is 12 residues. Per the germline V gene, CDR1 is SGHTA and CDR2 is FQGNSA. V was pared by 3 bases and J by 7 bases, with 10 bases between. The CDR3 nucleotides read TGTGCCAGCAGCTTGTGGCCGATGGAGCAGTACTTC. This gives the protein CASSLWPMEQYF.

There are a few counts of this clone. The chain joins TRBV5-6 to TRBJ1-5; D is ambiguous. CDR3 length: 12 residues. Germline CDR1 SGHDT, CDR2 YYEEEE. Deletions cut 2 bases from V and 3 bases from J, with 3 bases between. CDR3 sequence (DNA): TGTGCCAGCAGCTTTTTCAATCAGCCCCAGCATTTT. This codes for CASSFFNQPQHF.

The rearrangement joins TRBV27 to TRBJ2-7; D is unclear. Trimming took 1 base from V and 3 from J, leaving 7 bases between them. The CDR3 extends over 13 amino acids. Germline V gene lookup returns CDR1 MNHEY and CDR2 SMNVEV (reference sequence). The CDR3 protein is CASSLWAGYEQYF. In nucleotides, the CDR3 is TGTGCCAGCAGTTTATGGGCCGGCTACGAGCAGTACTTC.

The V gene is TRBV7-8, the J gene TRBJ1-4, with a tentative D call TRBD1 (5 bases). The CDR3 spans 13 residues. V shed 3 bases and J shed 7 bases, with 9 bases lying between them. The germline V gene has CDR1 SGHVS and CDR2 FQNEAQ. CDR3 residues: CASSLSRVEKLFF. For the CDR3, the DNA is TGTGCCAGCAGCTTGTCCAGGGTTGAAAAACTGTTTTTT.